These T cell receptor beta chains were read from a single sample in a study of blood T cell repertoires in COVID-19. The table came from immunoSEQ multiplex PCR; TCRdb's copy has only in-frame clones and leaves some out. The data hold about 180,000 clones, with roughly 77% observed a single time. The sequenced sample was peripheral blood. Receptors originate from a man in his 70s with active or convalescent COVID-19. Each CDR3 is given with its conserved first and last residue. A D gene is named only where the DNA matches it firmly. Clone size is given for some rows only: seen once, a few or many times, or a class if the clone is expanded.

>NA|TRBJ1-2|TRBV28|NA
CASRRPGEGYTF
TGTGCCAGCAGGAGACCGGGGGAAGGCTACACCTTC
>TRBD1|TRBJ2-5|TRBV7-2|once
CASSQGVRIGTQYF
TGTGCCAGCAGCCAGGGGGTCAGAATAGGGACCCAGTACTTC
>NA|TRBJ1-2|TRBV23-1|NA
CASRPPAGKENGYTF
TGCGCCAGCAGGCCGCCAGCAGGGAAGGAGAATGGCTACACCTTC
>TRBD1|TRBJ2-6|TRBV5-1|few
CASSSQGGTAGANVLTF
TGCGCCAGCAGCTCACAGGGGGGTACAGCAGGGGCCAACGTCCTGACTTTC
>NA|TRBJ2-3|TRBV5-8|NA
CASSFGRNTDTQYF
TGTGCCAGCAGCTTCGGCAGGAACACAGATACGCAGTATTTT
>NA|TRBJ1-6|TRBV5-6|NA
CASSPAAGRTRGVSPLHF
TGTGCCAGCAGCCCCGCGGCCGGGCGGACCAGGGGTGTGTCACCCCTCCACTTT
>NA|TRBJ1-1|TRBV6-4|few
CAGLRGRVEAFF
TGTGCTGGTCTTCGGGGAAGAGTTGAAGCTTTCTTT
>TRBD2|TRBJ2-5|TRBV9|NA
CASSVWGGEETQYF
TGTGCCAGCAGCGTATGGGGGGGAGAAGAGACCCAGTACTTC
>NA|TRBJ2-7|TRBV2|NA
CASSSPGANYEQYF
TGTGCCAGCAGTAGTCCAGGGGCCAACTACGAGCAGTACTTC
>TRBD2|TRBJ2-1|TRBV7-6|few
CASSATPTSGSHNEQFF
TGTGCCAGCAGCGCAACGCCCACTAGCGGGAGTCATAATGAGCAGTTCTTC
>TRBD2|TRBJ2-1|TRBV9|NA
CASSVGTSRFNEQFF
TGTGCCAGCAGCGTCGGGACTAGCCGTTTCAATGAGCAGTTCTTC
>TRBD1|TRBJ1-6|TRBV5-6|few
CASSIWTGGSSYNSPLHF
TGTGCCAGCAGCATATGGACAGGGGGTAGCTCCTATAATTCACCCCTCCACTTT